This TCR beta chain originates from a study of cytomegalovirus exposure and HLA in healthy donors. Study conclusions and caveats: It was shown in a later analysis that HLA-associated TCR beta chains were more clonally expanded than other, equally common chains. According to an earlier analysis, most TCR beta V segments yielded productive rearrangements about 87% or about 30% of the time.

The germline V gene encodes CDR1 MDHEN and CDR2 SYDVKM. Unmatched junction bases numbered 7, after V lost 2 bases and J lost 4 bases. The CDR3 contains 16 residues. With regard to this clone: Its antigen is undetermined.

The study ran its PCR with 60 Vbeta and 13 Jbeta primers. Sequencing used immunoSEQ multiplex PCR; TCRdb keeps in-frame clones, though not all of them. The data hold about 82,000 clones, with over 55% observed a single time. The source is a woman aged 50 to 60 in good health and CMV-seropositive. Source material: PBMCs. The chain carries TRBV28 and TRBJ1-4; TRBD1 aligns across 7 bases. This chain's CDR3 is CASSLPTGARNEKLFF. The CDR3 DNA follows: TGTGCCAGCAGTTTACCTACAGGGGCCCGTAATGAAAAACTGTTTTTT.